This T cell receptor (beta chain) is from a study of cytomegalovirus exposure and HLA in healthy donors. Whole-study results and caveats: While the bulk of TCR sequences proved rare, some public TCRs turned up in many donors. Later analysis identified several of the most significant clusters that appeared linked to common viral pathogens. Highly shared sequence variants in one cluster were likely a sequencing artifact.

The PCR ran on 60 Vbeta and 13 Jbeta primers. Sequencing used immunoSEQ multiplex PCR; TCRdb keeps in-frame clones, though not all of them. The repertoire holds about 140,000 clones, with more than 60% as singletons. There are 14 residues in the CDR3. V gave up 5 bases and J gave up 4 bases, with 14 bases separating them. CDR1 and CDR2 from the germline V gene are SGHTA and FQGNSA. Details on this clone: Its antigen is still unknown.

Material for sequencing was PBMCs. This clonotype was sampled from a male donor in good health and CMV-seronegative. The gene calls are TRBV7-2 and TRBJ2-5; tentative D call: TRBD2 (5 bases). CDR3 in amino acids: CASSDRGYIETQYF. The CDR3 DNA is TGTGCCAGCAGCGATAGAGGGTACATAGAGACCCAGTACTTC.